These T cell receptor beta chains were read from a single sample in a study of blood T cells in healthy people across ages. TCRdb called the 5' RACE reads again in MiXCR, with one record for every CDR3 protein. The sample consists of approximately 800,000 distinct CDR3 sequences, less than 70% of them appearing once. Sequenced input: blood. These receptor sequences come from an elderly man in good health. CDR3s include the opening cysteine and the closing phenylalanine or tryptophan. A D gene is named only where the DNA matches it firmly. Where a row states a size, it is once, few, many or the class of an expanded clone; other rows omit it.

CDR3 DNA | CDR3 protein | clone size | J gene | D gene | V gene
TGTGCCAGCAGCTCCCGGAGGACGGAGAGGGCTAACTATGGCTACACCTTC | CASSSRRTERANYGYTF | NA | TRBJ1-2 | NA | TRBV3-1
TGCAGTGCTAGAGTCGTCACAGTACAAGAGACCCAGTACTTC | CSARVVTVQETQYF | few | TRBJ2-5 | NA | TRBV20-1
TGCAGTGCCCTGGGGCAGGGGAGGGAGCAGTACTTC | CSALGQGREQYF | many | TRBJ2-7 | NA | TRBV20-1
TGTGCCAGCAGCGGGACCTGGGGGTGGGGTTCCTATGGCTACACCTTC | CASSGTWGWGSYGYTF | NA | TRBJ1-2 | NA | TRBV9
TGCAGCGTCACACAGGGCGGGAGCACTGAAGCTTTCTTT | CSVTQGGSTEAFF | NA | TRBJ1-1 | NA | TRBV29-1
TGTGCCAGCAGTCCTCTAGCGGTGAGCTCCTACGAGCAGTACTTC | CASSPLAVSSYEQYF | NA | TRBJ2-7 | TRBD2 | TRBV12-3/TRBV12-4
TGTGCCAGTCAAAACCGGGACAGGGTTTCATCCTCCTACGTCGAGCAGTACTTC | CASQNRDRVSSSYVEQYF | NA | TRBJ2-7 | TRBD1 | TRBV27
TGTGCCAGCAGTGCTAGCGGGTACTACAATGAGCAGTTCTTC | CASSASGYYNEQFF | NA | TRBJ2-1 | TRBD2 | TRBV11-1
TGTGCCAGCAGCTTGACACCTGCAACTAATGAAAAACTGTTTTTT | CASSLTPATNEKLFF | NA | TRBJ1-4 | NA | TRBV7-6
TGTGCCAGCAGTGAAGTCAGGGGGTACACTGAAGCTTTCTTT | CASSEVRGYTEAFF | NA | TRBJ1-1 | TRBD1 | TRBV2
TGTGCCAGCAGCCCGAAAAGAAGCGGACCCTTCAAGGAACAGTACTTC | CASSPKRSGPFKEQYF | NA | TRBJ2-5 | NA | TRBV4-2
TGCAGTGCTGGGGTTAGACAGGGGCGGTACGAGCAGTACTTC | CSAGVRQGRYEQYF | NA | TRBJ2-7 | TRBD1 | TRBV20-1
TGTGCCTTCTTGAGGGACACTGAAGCTTTCTTT | CAFLRDTEAFF | NA | TRBJ1-1 | NA | TRBV30
TGCGCCAGCAGCTTGTCACCGGGAGGTGGCTACACCTTC | CASSLSPGGGYTF | few | TRBJ1-2 | NA | TRBV5-1
TGCAGTGCAACGGGACAGACCAATATAGAGCAGTTCTTC | CSATGQTNIEQFF | NA | TRBJ2-1 | TRBD1 | TRBV20-1
TGCAGCGTTGAAGAAGTAGCGGGAGGGGAGGAGACCCAGTACTTC | CSVEEVAGGEETQYF | NA | TRBJ2-5 | TRBD2 | TRBV29-1
TGCAGCGTTGGGGCTAGCGGGAAGACAGATACGCAGTATTTT | CSVGASGKTDTQYF | NA | TRBJ2-3 | TRBD2 | TRBV29-1
TGTGCCAGCAGCCAAGTAATCCCCGCCGGGTTTAGCAGGGGGCAGTACGAGCAGTACTTC | CASSQVIPAGFSRGQYEQYF | NA | TRBJ2-7 | TRBD1 | TRBV4-2
TGCGCCAGCAGACCCTCGGGGGCCGTCCGAGAGACCCAGTACTTC | CASRPSGAVRETQYF | few | TRBJ2-5 | NA | TRBV5-1
TGTGCCAGTCAGGGATTTCTCACCGGGGAGCTGTTTTTT | CASQGFLTGELFF | few | TRBJ2-2 | NA | TRBV25-1
TGTGCCAGCAGCATACAGGGTTACAATGAGCAGTTCTTC | CASSIQGYNEQFF | NA | TRBJ2-1 | NA | TRBV7-2
TGTGCCAGCAGCTCAACTAGATCTTATTCGGATGAGCAGTTCTTC | CASSSTRSYSDEQFF | once | TRBJ2-1 | NA | TRBV11-3
TGTGCCATCAGTGAGTCGAATGAAGGAGCCCCAGAGTACGAGACCCAGTACTTC | CAISESNEGAPEYETQYF | NA | TRBJ2-5 | NA | TRBV10-3
TGTGCCAGCAGTGAAAAGGAGTCAGGGGGAGGGTGGGTGCAGTACTTC | CASSEKESGGGWVQYF | NA | TRBJ2-5 | NA | TRBV2
TGTGCCAGCACCTTTGGAGAAGCGGGAGTGAGCAGATACGCGTATTTT | CASTFGEAGVSRYAYF | many | TRBJ2-3 | TRBD2 | TRBV7-8
TGTGCCAGCAGTTCCTTAGACGGGCAAGCGGGGAGAGAGACCCAGTACTTC | CASSSLDGQAGRETQYF | NA | TRBJ2-5 | TRBD2 | TRBV6-2/TRBV6-3
TGTGCCAGCAGCTCCATGGCGGGCTACAATGAGCAGTTCTTC | CASSSMAGYNEQFF | NA | TRBJ2-1 | NA | TRBV13
TGTGCCAGCAGTTTCCCCGGCGGTGCCGAGCAGTACTTC | CASSFPGGAEQYF | NA | TRBJ2-7 | NA | TRBV28
TGTGCCAGCAGCCCTCGAAGGACAGGGCGAACCTACGAGCAGTACTTC | CASSPRRTGRTYEQYF | NA | TRBJ2-7 | TRBD1 | TRBV7-8
TGCAGCGTTGAAGCCCAGTCGGGACTAGCGTTAAATAATGAGCAGCTCTTC | CSVEAQSGLALNNEQLF | NA | TRBJ2-1 | TRBD2 | TRBV29-1
TGTGCCAGCAGCTTAACGTGGCAGGGGGCGCGGCAGGGGCAGTACTTC | CASSLTWQGARQGQYF | NA | TRBJ2-7 | TRBD1 | TRBV7-2
TGTGCCAGTAACCAGGCAATCACAGATACGCAGTATTTT | CASNQAITDTQYF | NA | TRBJ2-3 | NA | TRBV19
TGTGCCAGCAGCTTGGGCGTTAGGACTAGCGTATACGAGCAGTACTTC | CASSLGVRTSVYEQYF | NA | TRBJ2-7 | TRBD2 | TRBV5-4
TGTGCCAGCAGCTTGGAGGACAGGGCGGTCGAGCAGTACTTC | CASSLEDRAVEQYF | NA | TRBJ2-7 | TRBD1 | TRBV7-2
TGTGCCAGCAGCTCCCAGGGTCCTACAGATACGCAGTATTTT | CASSSQGPTDTQYF | NA | TRBJ2-3 | NA | TRBV11-1
TGTGCCTGGTCGACAGGCGGGAGGGACATTCAGTACTTC | CAWSTGGRDIQYF | NA | TRBJ2-4 | TRBD2 | TRBV30
TGTGCCAGCAGTTTAGGGACAGGGAACAATGAGCAGTTCTTC | CASSLGTGNNEQFF | NA | TRBJ2-1 | TRBD1 | TRBV5-1
TGTGCCAGCAGTTATACGGGACAGGGGGCAGATACGCAGTATTTT | CASSYTGQGADTQYF | few | TRBJ2-3 | TRBD1 | TRBV6-5
TGTGCCACCAGTGATACCACCGGCGGCTACACCTTC | CATSDTTGGYTF | NA | TRBJ1-2 | NA | TRBV24-1
TGCAGTGCTGAAGAGAAGGGGACGGGACTCATACAAGAGACCCAGTACTTC | CSAEEKGTGLIQETQYF | few | TRBJ2-5 | NA | TRBV20-1
TGTGCCAGCAGCCACCTGGACAGCTACACCTTC | CASSHLDSYTF | few | TRBJ1-2 | NA | TRBV3-1
TGCAGTGCTAGAGATCCCAAGCGGGCCAGCTCCTACAATGAGCAGTTCTTC | CSARDPKRASSYNEQFF | NA | TRBJ2-1 | NA | TRBV20-1
TGCGCCAGCAGTTTTACGTCGGGAGAAACTGAGCAGTTCTTC | CASSFTSGETEQFF | few | TRBJ2-1 | NA | TRBV5-1
TGTGCCAGCTCTAGCGGCTCCTACAATGAGCAGTTCTTC | CASSSGSYNEQFF | NA | TRBJ2-1 | TRBD2 | TRBV12-3/TRBV12-4
TGCAGCGTGCTTGGGACAGGGGTCACCTACGAGCAGTACTTC | CSVLGTGVTYEQYF | few | TRBJ2-7 | TRBD1 | TRBV29-1
TGTGCCACCAGCAGAGATCGGCGGGCGTACACAGATACGCAGTATTTT | CATSRDRRAYTDTQYF | many | TRBJ2-3 | NA | TRBV15
TGTGCCAGCAGTGTATCTCTAACCGGGGAGCTGTTTTTT | CASSVSLTGELFF | few | TRBJ2-2 | NA | TRBV12-3/TRBV12-4
TGTGCCCAACCGGACAGGGAGATGAACAATGAGCAGTTCTTC | CAQPDREMNNEQFF | NA | TRBJ2-1 | TRBD1 | TRBV6-4
TGCAGCGTAGCTGGGACCGCCACTGTGGGCTACACCTTC | CSVAGTATVGYTF | NA | TRBJ1-2 | NA | TRBV29-1
TGTGCCAGCAGTTCTACTAGCGGGAGGGCCAAGGAACCGCACAGATACGCGTATTTT | CASSSTSGRAKEPHRYAYF | NA | TRBJ2-3 | TRBD2 | TRBV12-3/TRBV12-4
TGCAGTGCTAGTCAGGGATCGTCTGAAGCTTTCTTT | CSASQGSSEAFF | NA | TRBJ1-1 | NA | TRBV20-1
TGCAGTGCTAGGGCTAGCGGGAGTTCGAGATACGCGTATTTT | CSARASGSSRYAYF | NA | TRBJ2-3 | TRBD2 | TRBV20-1
TGTGCCAGCAGCGTAGGGACTAGCCAGCCCTACGAGCAGTACTTC | CASSVGTSQPYEQYF | NA | TRBJ2-7 | TRBD2 | TRBV9